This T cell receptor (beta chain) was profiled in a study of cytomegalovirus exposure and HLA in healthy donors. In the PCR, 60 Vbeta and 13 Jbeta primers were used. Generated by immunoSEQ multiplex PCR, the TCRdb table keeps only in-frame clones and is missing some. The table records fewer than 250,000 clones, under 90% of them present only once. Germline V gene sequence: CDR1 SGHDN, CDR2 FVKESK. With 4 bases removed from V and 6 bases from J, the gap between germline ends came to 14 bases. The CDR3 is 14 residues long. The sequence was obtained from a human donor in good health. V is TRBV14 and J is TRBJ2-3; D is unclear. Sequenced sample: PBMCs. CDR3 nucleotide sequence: TGTGCCAGCAGCCCGTACGCCAGGCCGGATACGCAGTATTTT. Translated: CASSPYARPDTQYF.